These T cell receptor beta chains were read from a single sample in a study of cytomegalovirus exposure and HLA in healthy donors. Sequencing used immunoSEQ multiplex PCR; TCRdb keeps in-frame clones, though not all of them. The sample carries about 49,000 clones, roughly nine tenths recorded once. Sequencing was performed on PBMCs. These receptors were taken from a man aged 18 to 29 in good health and CMV-seronegative. Both conserved end residues are part of each CDR3. D genes are given only for firm matches. Only part of the rows carry a size: once, few, many, or a class if the clone is expanded.

TRBD2	TRBV5-6	NA	TRBJ2-3	CASSSLAGASTDTQYF	TGTGCCAGCAGCTCATTAGCGGGCGCGAGCACAGATACGCAGTATTTT
TRBD1	TRBV11-3	NA	TRBJ1-1	CASRQQGANTEAFF	TGTGCCAGCCGACAACAGGGGGCTAACACTGAAGCTTTCTTT
NA	TRBV28	NA	TRBJ1-5	CASSYSSRGYNQPQHF	TGTGCCAGCAGTTACTCCAGCAGGGGCTATAATCAGCCCCAGCATTTT
NA	TRBV16	NA	TRBJ2-7	CASSPLGGEQYF	TGTGCCAGCAGCCCCCTGGGGGGCGAGCAGTACTTC
NA	TRBV6-1	NA	TRBJ2-7	CASSSGTSPSDEQYF	TGTGCCAGCAGTTCCGGGACTTCCCCCTCCGACGAGCAGTACTTC
NA	TRBV19	NA	TRBJ2-2	CASSVARNTGELFF	TGTGCCAGTAGTGTGGCCAGGAACACCGGGGAGCTGTTTTTT
NA	TRBV7-9	NA	TRBJ2-7	CASSLWAGTAGSYEQYF	TGTGCCAGCAGCTTATGGGCAGGGACGGCGGGGTCCTACGAGCAGTACTTC
TRBD1	TRBV19	NA	TRBJ1-4	CASSIQGARTNEKLFF	TGTGCCAGTAGTATTCAGGGGGCGCGGACTAATGAAAAACTGTTTTTT
TRBD2	TRBV27	NA	TRBJ2-3	CASSRREAMAGTDTQYF	TGTGCCAGCAGTCGGCGGGAGGCAATGGCTGGCACAGATACGCAGTATTTT
NA	TRBV19	NA	TRBJ2-3	CASSMGYRVTDTQYF	TGTGCCAGTAGTATGGGGTACAGGGTGACAGATACGCAGTATTTT
NA	TRBV6-1	NA	TRBJ1-1	CASSESPNTEAFF	TGTGCCAGCAGTGAAAGCCCGAACACTGAAGCTTTCTTT
NA	TRBV10-3	once	TRBJ2-6	CAISESGAGANVLTF	TGTGCCATCAGTGAGTCGGGGGCCGGGGCCAACGTCCTGACTTTC
NA	TRBV28	NA	TRBJ1-1	CASSFTPNTEAFF	TGTGCCAGCAGTTTTACACCAAACACTGAAGCTTTCTTT
NA	TRBV5-1	NA	TRBJ2-7	CASKIGGIFNEQYF	TGCGCCAGCAAGATCGGCGGGATTTTCAACGAGCAGTACTTC
NA	TRBV4-1	NA	TRBJ1-5	CASSQEIQRINQPQHF	TGCGCCAGCAGCCAAGAAATCCAGCGGATCAATCAGCCCCAGCATTTT
TRBD1	TRBV27	NA	TRBJ1-1	CASSLSRTGGPKAFF	TGTGCCAGCAGTTTATCGCGGACAGGGGGGCCCAAAGCTTTCTTT
NA	TRBV9	NA	TRBJ1-2	CASSVDLTGSNYGYTF	TGTGCCAGCAGCGTAGACTTGACAGGATCCAACTATGGCTACACCTTC
NA	TRBV5-1	NA	TRBJ2-7	CASRWAGYPYEQYF	TGCGCCAGCAGATGGGCGGGTTACCCCTACGAGCAGTACTTC
NA	TRBV28	few	TRBJ2-3	CASSGTRHTDTQYF	TGTGCCAGCAGCGGTACAAGACACACAGATACGCAGTATTTT
NA	TRBV28	NA	TRBJ1-5	CASSLRQGNQPQHF	TGTGCCAGCAGTTTACGACAGGGCAATCAGCCCCAGCATTTT
TRBD1	TRBV9	NA	TRBJ1-3	CASSVGRTGIWDTIYF	TGTGCCAGCAGCGTAGGGCGGACAGGGATTTGGGACACCATATATTTT
TRBD2	TRBV28	few	TRBJ2-1	CASSIAGVPYNEQFF	TGTGCCAGCAGTATAGCGGGAGTCCCCTACAATGAGCAGTTCTTC
NA	TRBV19	NA	TRBJ2-1	CASRRRPHPYNEQFF	TGTGCCAGTAGAAGGAGGCCACATCCCTACAATGAGCAGTTCTTC
NA	TRBV5-1	NA	TRBJ1-5	CASSSGLSNQPQHF	TGCGCCAGCAGTTCGGGACTTAGCAATCAGCCCCAGCATTTT
NA	TRBV18	NA	TRBJ1-2	CASSPTGPPNYGYTF	TGTGCCAGCTCACCTACAGGACCTCCTAACTATGGCTACACCTTC
TRBD1	TRBV7-2	NA	TRBJ2-3	CASSLSGQGGTDTQYF	TGTGCCAGCAGCTTATCCGGACAGGGTGGCACAGATACGCAGTATTTT
NA	TRBV6-6	NA	TRBJ1-2	CASKGVGYGYTF	TGTGCCAGCAAGGGGGTGGGCTATGGCTACACCTTC
NA	TRBV10-3	NA	TRBJ2-1	CATGSYNEQFF	TGTGCCACAGGCTCCTACAATGAGCAGTTCTTC
TRBD1	TRBV7-6	NA	TRBJ1-5	CASSPYAGTGNQPQHF	TGTGCCAGCAGCCCCTACGCCGGGACAGGGAATCAGCCCCAGCATTTT
TRBD1	TRBV28	once	TRBJ1-1	CASNAILRGPGTEAFF	TGTGCCAGCAATGCGATACTCAGGGGGCCGGGCACTGAAGCTTTCTTT
NA	TRBV7-9	NA	TRBJ2-3	CASSLEPGTDTQYF	TGTGCCAGCAGCTTAGAGCCTGGCACAGATACGCAGTATTTT
TRBD2	TRBV20-1	NA	TRBJ2-7	CSPTSEYEQYF	TGCAGTCCGACTAGCGAGTACGAGCAGTACTTC
NA	TRBV19	NA	TRBJ2-3	CASRYRGSGDTQYF	TGTGCCAGTAGATATCGGGGGAGTGGAGATACGCAGTATTTT
TRBD2	TRBV27	NA	TRBJ2-1	CASSPTPSGSFQFF	TGTGCCAGCAGTCCCACCCCTAGCGGGAGTTTTCAGTTCTTC
TRBD2	TRBV9	NA	TRBJ2-3	CASSVAGGRSDTQYF	TGTGCCAGCAGCGTCGCGGGGGGGCGCTCAGATACGCAGTATTTT
TRBD2	TRBV28	NA	TRBJ2-3	CASLQGGRPDTQYF	TGTGCCAGCCTGCAGGGCGGGAGACCAGATACGCAGTATTTT
NA	TRBV11-2	NA	TRBJ2-5	CATSRGSQETQYF	TGTGCCACCTCTAGGGGGAGTCAAGAGACCCAGTACTTC
NA	TRBV30	NA	TRBJ2-1	CAWSANSYNEQFF	TGTGCCTGGAGTGCAAACTCCTACAATGAGCAGTTCTTC
NA	TRBV5-1	NA	TRBJ2-6	CASSKRTEGSGANVLTF	TGCGCCAGCAGTAAAAGGACAGAAGGCTCTGGGGCCAACGTCCTGACTTTC
NA	TRBV28	NA	TRBJ1-2	CASSLRQYGYTF	TGTGCCAGCAGCCTCAGACAGTATGGCTACACCTTC
TRBD1	TRBV2	NA	TRBJ1-2	CASIGTGDGYTF	TGTGCCAGCATCGGGACAGGGGATGGCTACACCTTC
NA	TRBV7-8	NA	TRBJ2-1	CASSPQVVSSYNEQFF	TGTGCCAGCAGCCCCCAGGTTGTTAGCTCCTACAATGAGCAGTTCTTC
NA	TRBV4-1	NA	TRBJ2-2	CASSHRGTGELFF	TGCGCCAGCAGCCATAGGGGTACCGGGGAGCTGTTTTTT
TRBD2	TRBV27	NA	TRBJ2-7	CASSLSSGGGHEQYF	TGTGCCAGCAGTTTATCGTCTGGGGGAGGGCACGAGCAGTACTTC
TRBD2	TRBV5-1	NA	TRBJ2-2	CASRKVAGETGELFF	TGCGCCAGCAGAAAGGTAGCGGGAGAAACCGGGGAGCTGTTTTTT
NA	TRBV6-4	few	TRBJ2-6	CASSDSYSGANVLTF	TGTGCCAGCAGTGACAGCTACTCTGGGGCCAACGTCCTGACTTTC
TRBD1	TRBV28	once	TRBJ1-4	CASTTGQGFEKLFF	TGTGCCAGCACTACCGGACAGGGGTTTGAAAAACTGTTTTTT
TRBD2	TRBV28	NA	TRBJ2-7	CASFSGSTYEQYF	TGTGCCAGCTTCAGCGGGAGTACCTACGAGCAGTACTTC
NA	TRBV6-1	NA	TRBJ1-5	CASSEASQPQHF	TGTGCCAGCAGTGAAGCGAGTCAGCCCCAGCATTTT
TRBD2	TRBV2	NA	TRBJ2-3	CASVAGVTDTQYF	TGTGCCAGCGTAGCGGGAGTTACAGATACGCAGTATTTT
NA	TRBV5-1	NA	TRBJ2-1	CASSLGAGNVPGEQFF	TGCGCCAGCAGCTTGGGGGCAGGGAATGTCCCCGGTGAGCAGTTCTTC
TRBD2	TRBV9	NA	TRBJ2-7	CASTFSGSPHEQYF	TGTGCCAGCACGTTCAGCGGGAGTCCCCACGAGCAGTACTTC
TRBD2	TRBV20-1	NA	TRBJ2-2	CRGGDRELFF	TGCAGGGGGGGGGACCGGGAGCTGTTTTTT
NA	TRBV27	once	TRBJ2-7	CASRVNRGGYEQYF	TGTGCCAGCAGGGTAAACAGGGGGGGGTACGAGCAGTACTTC